The TCR beta chain described here comes from a study of T cells after yellow fever vaccination. Overall study results and limits: Researchers noted that a small share of clonotypes showed up in both CD4 and CD8 compartments.

TCRdb redid the calling of the 5' RACE reads with MiXCR, one entry per CDR3 protein. Of 250,000 or so distinct CDR3 sequences in the sample, 6.7% were seen once. As to this clonotype: Its antigen is unknown.

The CDR3 consists of 15 residues. The germline V gene has CDR1 SGHNT and CDR2 YYREEE (reference sequence). V lost 1 base and J 0 bases, leaving 10 bases between the germline ends. The source is a man younger than 40 who received the YFV17D yellow fever vaccine. Sequenced here: CD4+ T cells sorted from PBMCs, sampled on the day of the yellow fever booster vaccination. The genes are TRBV5-4 and TRBJ1-1; D remains unclear. Written as DNA, the CDR3 is TGTGCCAGCAGCTTGCAGATGGCCATGAACACTGAAGCTTTCTTT. Amino acids: CASSLQMAMNTEAFF.